These 13 T cell receptor beta chains were sequenced from one sample in a study of T cell clusters in autoimmune cytopenias. TRB was amplified from around 250 ng of peripheral blood genomic DNA per sample. One tube held mixed TRB-A and TRB-B primer pools for touch-down PCR. From its re-call of the multiplex PCR reads, TCRdb lists each CDR3 protein once, without DNA. The listing records under 3,500 distinct CDR3 sequences. Sequencing was carried out using peripheral blood. These TCRs come from a human donor with an autoimmune cytopenia, with autoimmune hepatitis or in good health (not recorded which).

Measured by frequency, this clonotype is medium-sized. The rearrangement joins TRBV7-9 to TRBJ2-2; no DNA is available, so the TRBD1 call from TCRdb remains unchecked. This CDR3 is 15 amino acids long. Germline V CDR1 and CDR2: SEHNR, FQNEAQ (reference sequence). Here the CDR3 reads CASSSQGVNTGELFF.

The chain employs TRBV6-1 and TRBJ1-2. This CDR3 comprises 16 residues. Germline-derived CDR1 and CDR2 are MNHNS and SASEGT. The CDR3 loop is CASSGVQAHRGYGYTF.

This chain uses TRBV6-1 with TRBJ2-1; TCRdb reports TRBD2, a call that lacks DNA to check it against. Germline loops: CDR1 MNHNS, CDR2 SASEGT. The CDR3 totals 15 residues. CDR3 sequence: CASSYGAGGHPEQFF.

This clonotype is called medium-sized based on its frequency. The CDR3 is CASSLLGEGYGYTF. The chain joins TRBV7-9 to TRBJ1-2; no DNA is available, so the TRBD1 call from TCRdb remains unchecked. Germline assignment: CDR1 SEHNR and CDR2 FQNEAQ (reference sequence). The CDR3 length is 14 residues.

The CDR3 sequence: CSAPRTRSTYEQYF. This chain joins TRBV20-1 and TRBJ2-7; the D call from TCRdb, TRBD2, cannot be confirmed without DNA. Germline CDR1 and CDR2: DFQATT and SNEGSKA (reference sequence). This CDR3 contains 14 residues.

This clonotype registers medium-sized by frequency. CDR3 in amino acids: CASRQTGEPYEQYF. V usage is TRBV6-5 and J usage is TRBJ2-7; TCRdb indicates TRBD1, and absent DNA this call remains unverified. The CDR3 is 14 amino acids. Germline V lookup: CDR1 MNHEY, CDR2 SVGAGI.

This clonotype is called medium-sized based on its frequency. This chain uses TRBV7-2 with TRBJ2-7; there is no DNA to check the TCRdb D call of TRBD2. CDR1 is SGHTA and CDR2 is FQGNSA in the germline V gene. The CDR3 contains 14 residues. The CDR3 loop reads CASTKGGLDYEQYF.

This clonotype ranks as large (0.1 to 1%) in terms of frequency. The V and J genes are TRBV29-1 and TRBJ1-2; the TCRdb call, TRBD1, lacks DNA for checking. The germline CDR1 and CDR2 sequences are SQVTM and ANQGSEA. The CDR3 is 12 residues long. The CDR3 here is CSVEEQGGGYTF.

The rearrangement links TRBV19 to TRBJ2-7; no DNA is available, so the TRBD1 call from TCRdb remains unchecked. CDR3 length: 14 amino acids. Germline V gene lookup returns CDR1 LNHDA and CDR2 SQIVND (reference sequence). CDR3 amino acids: CASSAGTGDYEQYF.

The rearrangement uses TRBV12-3 or TRBV12-4 and TRBJ2-6. This CDR3 has 19 amino acids. The CDR3: CASIKSFAKWSSGANVLTF.

Judged by frequency, this clonotype is medium-sized. The chain joins TRBV5-1 to TRBJ2-1; TCRdb indicates TRBD1, and absent DNA this call remains unverified. The CDR3 extends over 14 amino acids. From germline, CDR1 is SGHRS and CDR2 YFSETQ. The CDR3 is CASSLEGQYNEQFF.

This chain uses TRBV5-1 with TRBJ2-5; as DNA is missing, the TRBD2 call by TCRdb cannot be tested. Per the germline V gene, CDR1 is SGHRS and CDR2 is YFSETQ. The CDR3 has 15 amino acids. CDR3 residues: CASGGGAGEQETQYF.

The chain is built from TRBV4-2 and TRBJ1-2; the TRBD1 assignment by TCRdb is unverifiable without DNA. CDR1 and CDR2 (germline): LGHNA, YNFKEQ. The CDR3 spans 16 residues. The CDR3 region is CASSQDVGQGGYGYTF.